This T cell receptor beta chain came from a study of T cell changes during pregnancy in multiple sclerosis. Profiled with immunoSEQ multiplex PCR; TCRdb holds only in-frame clones, not every one. The sample contains 70,000 to 100,000 clones, 94% of which appear only once. The length of the CDR3 is 15 residues. Germline CDR1 and CDR2: MDHEN and SYDVKM. The V end lost 7 bases, the J end lost 4 bases, and 19 bases lay between the germline ends. The sample was peripheral blood, taken in the third trimester of pregnancy. This sequence joins TRBV28 and TRBJ1-1, with TRBD1 as a possible D gene (6 bases). The source is a female donor with multiple sclerosis, enrolled in a pregnancy study. CDR3 sequence: CASTLPLTGPTEAFF. The CDR3 DNA follows: TGTGCCAGCACCTTACCTCTAACAGGGCCCACTGAAGCTTTCTTT.